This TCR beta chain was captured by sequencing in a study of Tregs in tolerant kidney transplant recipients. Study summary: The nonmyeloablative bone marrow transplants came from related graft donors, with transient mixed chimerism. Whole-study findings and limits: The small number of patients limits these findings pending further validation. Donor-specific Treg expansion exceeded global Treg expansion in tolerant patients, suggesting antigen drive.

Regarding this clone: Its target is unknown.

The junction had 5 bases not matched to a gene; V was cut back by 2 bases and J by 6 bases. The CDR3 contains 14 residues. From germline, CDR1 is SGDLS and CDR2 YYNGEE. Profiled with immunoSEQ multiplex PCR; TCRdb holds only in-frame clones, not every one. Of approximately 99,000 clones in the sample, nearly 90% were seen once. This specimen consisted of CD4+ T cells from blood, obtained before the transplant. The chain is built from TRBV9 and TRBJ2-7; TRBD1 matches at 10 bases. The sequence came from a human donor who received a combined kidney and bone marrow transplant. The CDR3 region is CASSVGDRGAEQYF. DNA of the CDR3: TGTGCCAGCAGCGTCGGGGACAGGGGCGCCGAGCAGTACTTC.